These 28 T cell receptor beta chains were sequenced from one sample in a study of cytomegalovirus exposure and HLA in healthy donors. The PCR was carried out with 60 Vbeta primers and 13 Jbeta primers. The repertoire was sequenced with immunoSEQ multiplex PCR; TCRdb's copy has only in-frame clones and lacks some. The table lists almost 200,000 clones, roughly 78% of them singletons, with under 4.5% in the top ten. What was sequenced was PBMCs. Receptors originate from a woman between 25 and 40 years old in good health and CMV-seropositive.

CDR3 region: CASSLVRGAGNTIYF. The DNA of the CDR3 is TGTGCCAGCAGCTTGGTTCGGGGAGCGGGAAACACCATATATTTT. The chain uses TRBV5-5 and TRBJ1-3; D is ambiguous. The V and J ends lost 0 bases and 4 bases respectively, with 11 bases between them. Germline CDR1 reads SGHKS; CDR2 reads YYEKEE (reference sequence). This CDR3 is 15 amino acids long. The full variable domain, rest sourced from reference TRBV5-5 and TRBJ1-3, is DAGVTQSPTHLIKTRGQQVTLRCSPISGHKSVSWYQQVLGQGPQFIFQYYEKEERGRGNFPDRFSARQFPNYSSELNVNALLLGDSALYLCASSLVRGAGNTIYFGEGSWLTVV.

The J gene is TRBJ1-2, the V gene TRBV2; D is possibly TRBD1 (6 bases). Trimming left V 11 bases short and J 0 bases short, with 13 bases between. The CDR3 covers 13 residues. Germline CDR1 and CDR2: SNHLY and FYNNEI. CDR3 DNA sequence: TGTGCCGACTGGACAGCCGCTAACTATGGCTACACCTTC. Protein product: CADWTAANYGYTF.

V is TRBV6-5 and J is TRBJ2-6, with TRBD1 identical over 8 bases. Germline V gene data show CDR1 as MNHEY and CDR2 as SVGAGI. V shed 8 bases, J shed 4 bases, and the junction held 7 bases outside the gene matches. The CDR3 runs to 15 residues. In DNA form, the CDR3 reads TGTGCCAGCGCCAGACAGGGGAACGGGGCCAACGTCCTGACTTTC. Translated: CASARQGNGANVLTF.

The rearrangement links TRBV5-5 to TRBJ1-2; no clear D gene. From germline, CDR1 is SGHKS and CDR2 YYEKEE (reference sequence). The CDR3 is 16 residues long. V was pared by 0 bases and J by 0 bases, with 12 bases between. Here the CDR3 DNA reads TGTGCCAGCAGCTTGGTCCCAGACATGGCTAACTATGGCTACACCTTC. It codes for CASSLVPDMANYGYTF.

In its sample, this clone was seen a few times. V is TRBV6-5 and J is TRBJ2-3, with 8 positions matching TRBD2. The CDR3 is 11 residues long. Germline V gene sequence: CDR1 MNHEY, CDR2 SVGAGI. With 11 bases clipped from V and 8 bases from J, the junction kept 6 bases outside the gene matches. The chain's CDR3 is CASGGAFTQYF. The CDR3, as DNA: TGTGCCTCCGGGGGGGCCTTTACGCAGTATTTT.

This clone was detected only a few times. V and J are TRBV6-4 and TRBJ1-6, with D possibly being TRBD1 (5 bases). The CDR3 is 13 residues long. The V gene lost 4 bases and the J gene lost 7 bases, with 8 bases spanning the gap. CDR1 and CDR2 from the germline V gene are MRHNA and SNTAGT. In DNA, the CDR3 is TGTGCCAGCAGTGGACAGCCCAATTCACCCCTCCACTTT. As protein: CASSGQPNSPLHF.

Only a few counts were recorded for this clone. The chain employs TRBV2 and TRBJ2-3; 10 bases line up with TRBD2. The V gene's germline CDR1 is SNHLY and CDR2 FYNNEI. The CDR3 covers 12 residues. The V segment lost 6 bases and the J segment 11 bases; nucleotides outside the gene matches: 5. The CDR3 bases are TGTGCCAGCAGGGGGACTAGCGAGAAGCAGTATTTT. It codes for CASRGTSEKQYF.

This rearrangement joins TRBV7-9 to TRBJ1-1; D gene ambiguous. CDR1 is SEHNR and CDR2 is FQNEAQ in the germline V gene (reference sequence). The CDR3 length is 17 residues. V gave up 5 bases and J gave up 0 bases, with 19 bases separating them. CDR3 in amino acids: CASSPPRIGSVNTEAFF. CDR3 nucleotide sequence: TGTGCCAGCAGCCCCCCCCGGATAGGCAGCGTGAACACTGAAGCTTTCTTT.

The chain has TRBV7-5 and TRBJ1-2. TRBV7-5 is classified as a pseudogene. The CDR3 covers 14 residues. CDR3 coding DNA: TGTGCCAGAAGCTTAGAGGCGGGGGACTATGGCTACACCTTC. Translation gives CARSLEAGDYGYTF.

V usage is TRBV7-6 and J usage is TRBJ2-2; D might be TRBD1 (6 bases). Germline loops: CDR1 SGHVS, CDR2 FNYEAQ. The CDR3 length is 15 residues. V was clipped by 3 bases and J by 1 base, with 9 bases between them. This CDR3 reads CASSLSQGNTGELFF. In DNA form, the CDR3 reads TGTGCCAGCAGCTTGTCACAGGGGAACACCGGGGAGCTGTTTTTT.

This sequence joins TRBV14 and TRBJ1-4; D is ambiguous. Germline values: CDR1 SGHDN, CDR2 FVKESK. V gave up 1 base and J gave up 7 bases, with 7 bases separating them. The CDR3 loop spans 13 amino acids. In nucleotides, the CDR3 is TGTGCCAGCAGCCAAGGGGCCTTTGAAAAACTGTTTTTT. Protein product: CASSQGAFEKLFF.

The chain uses TRBV19 and TRBJ1-2; possibly TRBD1 for D (5 bases). CDR3 length equals 13 residues. From germline, CDR1 is LNHDA and CDR2 SQIVND (reference sequence). V was clipped by 3 bases and J by 6 bases, with 11 bases between them. The CDR3 reads CASSIRVGHGYTF. In DNA, the CDR3 is TGTGCCAGTAGTATCAGGGTTGGCCATGGCTACACCTTC.

This chain uses TRBV7-9 with TRBJ1-4; D remains unclear. The CDR3 has 14 amino acids. The germline gives CDR1 SEHNR, CDR2 FQNEAQ (reference sequence). V was cut by 3 bases and J by 4 bases, with 9 bases left in between. CDR3 in amino acids: CASSFRSNNEKLFF. Written as DNA, the CDR3 is TGTGCCAGCAGCTTCAGGTCTAATAATGAAAAACTGTTTTTT.

The rearrangement joins TRBV7-2 to TRBJ1-1, with a tentative D call TRBD1 (5 bases). The V end was cut by 1 base, the J end by 4 bases, with 13 bases between. The CDR3 is 15 amino acids. The germline CDR1 and CDR2 sequences are SGHTA and FQGNSA. The CDR3 DNA sequence: TGTGCCAGCAGCTTAGGTTACGGGGGATTCACTGAAGCTTTCTTT. Translating it yields CASSLGYGGFTEAFF.

This chain links TRBV21-1 with TRBJ2-6; TRBD1 is the table's D call, not checked against the DNA. TRBV21-1 is marked as a pseudogene. This CDR3 is built from 18 residues. The CDR3 region has the DNA TGTGCCAGCAGCAAAGCTGGCAGGGTTCCCCCTGGGGCCAACGTCCTGACTTTC. It specifies CASSKAGRVPPGANVLTF.

This clone appeared a few times. This chain links TRBV18 with TRBJ1-3; 7 bases align to TRBD1. The CDR3 runs 13 residues. CDR1 and CDR2 (germline): KGHSH, LQKENI. V lost 7 bases, J lost 2 bases, and 2 bases stayed unmatched. CDR3 loop: CASLGQPGNTIYF. CDR3 coding DNA: TGTGCCAGCTTGGGACAGCCTGGAAACACCATATATTTT. The variable domain in full, with the rest retrieved from reference TRBV18 and TRBJ1-3, is NAGVMQNPRHLVRRRGQEARLRCSPMKGHSHVYWYRQLPEEGLKFMVYLQKENIIDESGMPKERFSAEFPKEGPSILRIQQVVRGDSAAYFCASLGQPGNTIYFGEGSWLTVV.

The V gene is TRBV9, the J gene TRBJ2-3, with D perhaps TRBD2 (6 bases). The CDR3 runs to 15 residues. The germline CDR1 and CDR2 sequences are SGDLS and YYNGEE. Trimming removed 0 bases from V and 3 bases from J, with 11 bases in between. The CDR3 DNA is TGTGCCAGCAGCGTAGTACTAGCTTCGACAGATACGCAGTATTTT. It encodes CASSVVLASTDTQYF.

This chain joins TRBV5-1 and TRBJ2-1, with D possibly TRBD2 on 5 matching bases. CDR3 length: 13 amino acids. Germline CDR1 SGHRS, CDR2 YFSETQ. The V gene lost 4 bases and the J gene lost 4 bases, with 9 bases spanning the gap. The CDR3 region is CASSPWTYNEQFF. The CDR3 nucleotides read TGCGCCAGCAGCCCATGGACTTACAATGAGCAGTTCTTC. Full variable domain (missing parts from reference TRBV5-1 and TRBJ2-1): KAGVTQTPRYLIKTRGQQVTLSCSPISGHRSVSWYQQTPGQGLQFLFEYFSETQRNKGNFPGRFSGRQFSNSRSEMNVSTLELGDSALYLCASSPWTYNEQFFGPGTRLTVL.

The chain joins TRBV5-1 to TRBJ2-7, with a tentative D call TRBD1 (6 bases). This CDR3 region has 18 residues. The germline V gene encodes CDR1 SGHRS and CDR2 YFSETQ. The V gene lost 2 bases and the J gene lost 2 bases, with 23 bases spanning the gap. The CDR3 sequence: CASSLTLTSRTVPYEQYF. In DNA form, the CDR3 reads TGCGCCAGCAGCTTAACCCTTACATCCCGGACAGTACCCTACGAGCAGTACTTC. Combining the CDR3 with reference TRBV5-1 and TRBJ2-7 gives the whole variable domain KAGVTQTPRYLIKTRGQQVTLSCSPISGHRSVSWYQQTPGQGLQFLFEYFSETQRNKGNFPGRFSGRQFSNSRSEMNVSTLELGDSALYLCASSLTLTSRTVPYEQYFGPGTRLTVT.

This clone was observed once. V gene TRBV7-2 combines with J gene TRBJ2-7; D is possibly TRBD2 (6 bases). Germline V gene lookup returns CDR1 SGHTA and CDR2 FQGNSA. V was pared by 1 base and J by 3 bases, with 10 bases between. The CDR3 runs to 14 residues. DNA for the CDR3: TGTGCCAGCAGCTTAGTCGGGACTGGCTACGAGCAGTACTTC. Residues: CASSLVGTGYEQYF.

As for this clone: The sample holds other DNA sequences that translate to the same CDR3. This sequence joins TRBV6-5 and TRBJ1-1; D is possibly TRBD1 (6 bases). CDR1 and CDR2 (germline): MNHEY, SVGAGI. Between the trimmed V and J ends, which lost 6 bases and 1 base, there was a span of 9 bases. There are 13 residues in the CDR3. CDR3 coding DNA: TGTGCCAGCAGCAGGACAGCGAACACTGAAGCTTTCTTT. It yields the protein CASSRTANTEAFF.

A few counts support this clone. The chain couples TRBV19 to TRBJ1-5, with TRBD1 matching 8 bases. The CDR3 sequence is 12 residues long. The trim removed 8 bases at V and 5 bases at J, leaving 2 bases unmatched. CDR1 LNHDA and CDR2 SQIVND come from the germline V gene (reference sequence). This chain's CDR3 is CASSDRDQPQHF. CDR3 bases: TGTGCCAGTTCGGACAGGGATCAGCCCCAGCATTTT.

V gene TRBV29-1 combines with J gene TRBJ2-1; a possible D gene is TRBD1 (5 bases). The CDR3 has 16 amino acids. V was shortened by 2 bases and J by 0 bases, with 14 bases between the two germline ends. Looked up from germline, CDR1 is SQVTM and CDR2 is ANQGSEA. The CDR3 sequence is CSVEPRRGSSYNEQFF. DNA of the CDR3: TGCAGCGTTGAACCGAGAAGGGGCAGCTCCTACAATGAGCAGTTCTTC.

The chain employs TRBV4-1 and TRBJ1-5; D possibly corresponds to TRBD1 (6 bases). Germline CDR1 is MGHRA and CDR2 is YSYEKL. CDR3 length: 14 amino acids. V was pared by 1 base and J by 5 bases, with 9 bases between. The chain's CDR3 is CASSQGPGDQPQHF. In nucleotides, the CDR3 is TGCGCCAGCAGCCAAGGGCCAGGGGATCAGCCCCAGCATTTT.

This clone was detected once. This rearrangement joins TRBV29-1 to TRBJ2-2, with 7 bases fitting TRBD2. This CDR3 has 14 amino acids. In germline, CDR1 is SQVTM, CDR2 ANQGSEA. The V gene end was trimmed by 4 bases and the J gene end by 5 bases; junction bases not matched to a gene: 7. CDR3 in DNA: TGCAGCGTTGTTTTTGCGGGGGAAACCGGGGAGCTGTTTTTT. Protein: CSVVFAGETGELFF.

V gene TRBV10-2 combines with J gene TRBJ2-5; TRBD1 is a possible D gene (7 bases). V was shortened by 6 bases and J by 4 bases, with 18 bases between the two germline ends. Germline CDR1 is WSHSY and CDR2 is SAAADI. The CDR3 has 15 amino acids. CDR3: CASSDRQGGGETQYF. In DNA form, the CDR3 reads TGCGCCAGCAGCGATAGACAGGGAGGAGGAGAGACCCAGTACTTC.

This chain connects TRBV6-6 to TRBJ2-5, with TRBD1 identical over 7 bases. This CDR3 has 15 amino acids. Per the germline V gene, CDR1 is MNHNY and CDR2 is SVGAGI (reference sequence). V was clipped by 5 bases and J by 1 base; unmatched bases: 7. In nucleotides, the CDR3 is TGTGCCAGCAGTACCCAGACAGGGAGCCAAGAGACCCAGTACTTC. Protein sequence: CASSTQTGSQETQYF.

This chain joins TRBV29-1 and TRBJ1-2; 11 bases match TRBD1. With 0 bases clipped from V and 8 bases from J, the junction kept 8 bases outside the gene matches. Germline-derived CDR1 and CDR2 are SQVTM and ANQGSEA. The CDR3 length is 15 residues. CDR3 bases: TGCAGCGTTGAAGATAGTGGGACAGGGGGAGAGGGCTACACCTTC. Its translation is CSVEDSGTGGEGYTF.